These 10 T cell receptor beta chains share one sample of origin, sequenced in a study of T cell changes during pregnancy in multiple sclerosis. Profiling relied on immunoSEQ multiplex PCR, and the TCRdb table lists in-frame clones only, not all of them. This table holds about 100,000 clones, 94% found once. Here the sequenced sample was peripheral blood, taken before pregnancy. The receptors come from a female donor with multiple sclerosis, enrolled in a pregnancy study.

The genes are TRBV4-1 and TRBJ1-2; possibly TRBD1 for D (5 bases). The germline V and J ends were trimmed by 0 bases and 6 bases, with 17 bases remaining between them. The CDR3 extends over 16 amino acids. Germline V lookup: CDR1 MGHRA, CDR2 YSYEKL. For the CDR3, the DNA is TGCGCCAGCAGCCAAGAGGACGTCAGGGTCGTTGATGGCTACACCTTC. Residues: CASSQEDVRVVDGYTF.

The genes are TRBV7-2 and TRBJ2-7; unclear D gene. The V gene's germline CDR1 is SGHTA and CDR2 FQGNSA. The CDR3 contains 13 residues. V lost 0 bases and J lost 9, with 12 bases in between. The CDR3 sequence: CASSLADLRGQYF. Written as DNA, the CDR3 is TGTGCCAGCAGCTTAGCGGATCTACGAGGGCAGTACTTC.

The chain joins TRBV5-1 to TRBJ1-1, with D perhaps matching TRBD1 (6 bases). This CDR3 region has 15 residues. V gave up 2 bases and J gave up 0 bases, with 11 bases separating them. Germline loops: CDR1 SGHRS, CDR2 YFSETQ. The CDR3, as DNA: TGCGCCAGCAGCTTTAAGGGGGACATGAACACTGAAGCTTTCTTT. Protein: CASSFKGDMNTEAFF. Combining the CDR3 with reference TRBV5-1 and TRBJ1-1 gives the whole variable domain KAGVTQTPRYLIKTRGQQVTLSCSPISGHRSVSWYQQTPGQGLQFLFEYFSETQRNKGNFPGRFSGRQFSNSRSEMNVSTLELGDSALYLCASSFKGDMNTEAFFGQGTRLTVV.

This sequence joins TRBV2 and TRBJ1-1, with D tentatively TRBD1 (5 bases). The CDR3 contains 13 residues. V was cut by 3 bases and J by 1 base, with 6 bases left in between. In germline, CDR1 is SNHLY, CDR2 FYNNEI. The CDR3 DNA is TGTGCCAGCAGTGATCAGGGGAACACTGAAGCTTTCTTT. Its translation is CASSDQGNTEAFF.

The J gene is TRBJ2-7, the V gene TRBV27; weak D call: TRBD2 (6 bases). Germline values: CDR1 MNHEY, CDR2 SMNVEV (reference sequence). The length of the CDR3 is 14 residues. The V and J ends lost 5 bases and 4 bases respectively, with 15 bases between them. CDR3 DNA sequence: TGTGCCAGCAGTCCCGGAGGGCCGGGGTACGAGCAGTACTTC. This codes for CASSPGGPGYEQYF.

The rearrangement joins TRBV2 to TRBJ1-5; no clear D. The germline V gene encodes CDR1 SNHLY and CDR2 FYNNEI. V was trimmed by 2 bases and J by 7 bases, leaving 15 bases between them. The CDR3 is made up of 15 amino acids. The CDR3 is CASSESPRPGQPQHF. In DNA, the CDR3 is TGTGCCAGCAGTGAAAGTCCAAGGCCGGGACAGCCCCAGCATTTT.

This clone was seen a single time. The rearrangement joins TRBV25-1 to TRBJ2-3, with 9 nucleotides matching TRBD2. The CDR3 covers 15 residues. The V and J ends lost 4 bases and 4 bases, in that order; junction bases with no gene match: 6. Germline CDR1 and CDR2: MGHDK and SYGVNS. CDR3 sequence: CASSGAGGPADTQYF. Here the CDR3 DNA reads TGTGCCAGCAGTGGGGCGGGAGGGCCGGCAGATACGCAGTATTTT.

This clone has a single count. The chain joins TRBV6-1 to TRBJ2-3; 10 bases are a match to TRBD2. Trimming took 0 bases from V and 5 from J; bases not matched to a gene: 20. Looked up from germline, CDR1 is MNHNS and CDR2 is SASEGT. The CDR3 runs to 21 residues. CDR3 DNA sequence: TGTGCCAGCAGTGAAGCGGGGAAAAGAAACCTAGCGGGAGTACTAAGAGATACGCAGTATTTT. The encoded protein is CASSEAGKRNLAGVLRDTQYF.

The chain links TRBV18 to TRBJ1-5, with D maybe TRBD1 (6 bases). The CDR3 is made up of 15 amino acids. Germline CDR1 is KGHSH and CDR2 is LQKENI. Trimming shortened V by 2 bases and J by 4 bases, and 12 bases separated the two germline ends. This CDR3 reads CASSPSPRGNQPQHF. For the CDR3, the DNA is TGTGCCAGCTCACCATCACCGAGGGGGAATCAGCCCCAGCATTTT. The complete variable domain, with remaining parts taken from reference TRBV18 and TRBJ1-5, reads NAGVMQNPRHLVRRRGQEARLRCSPMKGHSHVYWYRQLPEEGLKFMVYLQKENIIDESGMPKERFSAEFPKEGPSILRIQQVVRGDSAAYFCASSPSPRGNQPQHFGDGTRLSIL.

The J gene is TRBJ2-7, the V gene TRBV6-6; TRBD2 might be the D (5 bases). Germline V gene sequence: CDR1 MNHNY, CDR2 SVGAGI (reference sequence). The length of the CDR3 is 14 residues. Between the trimmed V and J ends, which lost 4 bases and 3 bases, there was a span of 13 bases. CDR3 residues: CASSSQIRDYEQYF. CDR3 bases: TGTGCCAGCAGTTCCCAAATCCGGGACTACGAGCAGTACTTC.